This T cell receptor beta chain stems from a study of blood T cell repertoires in COVID-19. Study summary: COVID-19 samples collected from the United States, Italy and Spain covered acute and convalescent phases. Sources were T cells, B-cell-depleted T cells, or PBMCs; the material itself was cDNA or gDNA.

The authors' processing: The authors estimated nucleated cell counts from reference gene primer amplification. Sequenced by immunoSEQ multiplex PCR; TCRdb stores in-frame clones only, minus some. V and J calls and clone size are given by that table; D and trimming were obtained from the DNA. The sample has under 350,000 clones; roughly 91% are singletons. J was trimmed by 5 bases and V by 0 bases; bases with no gene match: 9. The CDR3 spans 17 residues. Germline CDR1 and CDR2: SGHRS and YFSETQ. The rearrangement joins TRBV5-1 to TRBJ2-3; 10 nucleotides agree with TRBD2. Sequenced input: peripheral blood. This TCR derives from a middle-aged man with acute or convalescent COVID-19. The CDR3 nucleotides read TGCGCCAGCAGCTTGGGACTCAGCGGGGGGGCGGTAGATACGCAGTATTTT. Translation: CASSLGLSGGAVDTQYF.